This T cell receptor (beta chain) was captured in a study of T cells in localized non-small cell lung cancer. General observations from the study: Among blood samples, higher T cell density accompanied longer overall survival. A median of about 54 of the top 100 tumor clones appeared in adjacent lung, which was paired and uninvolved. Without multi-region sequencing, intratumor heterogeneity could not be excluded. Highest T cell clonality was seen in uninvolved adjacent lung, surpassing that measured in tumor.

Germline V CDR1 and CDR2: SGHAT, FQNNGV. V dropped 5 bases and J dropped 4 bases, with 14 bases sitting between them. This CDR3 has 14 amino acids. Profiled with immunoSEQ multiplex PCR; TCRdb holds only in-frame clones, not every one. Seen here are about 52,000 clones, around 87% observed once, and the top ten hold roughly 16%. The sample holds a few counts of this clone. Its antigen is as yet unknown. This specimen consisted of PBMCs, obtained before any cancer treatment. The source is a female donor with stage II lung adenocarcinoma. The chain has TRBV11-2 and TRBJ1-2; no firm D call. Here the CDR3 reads CASSGFPYTYGYTF. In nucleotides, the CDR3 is TGTGCCAGCAGCGGGTTCCCTTACACCTATGGCTACACCTTC.